Below, one T cell receptor (beta chain) is given with its context. This sample is part of a study of T cell changes during pregnancy in multiple sclerosis. V dropped 0 bases and J dropped 6; count of bases not matched to a gene: 8. The CDR3 consists of 17 residues. The repertoire was sequenced with immunoSEQ multiplex PCR; TCRdb's copy has only in-frame clones and lacks some. The sample holds some 20,000 clones, about 90% seen once. The sequencing used CD8+ T cells from peripheral blood mononuclear cells, collected after pregnancy. This TCR was recovered from a female donor in good health, enrolled as a control in a pregnancy study. This rearrangement joins TRBV5-3 to TRBJ1-5, with TRBD1 identical over 11 bases. TRBV5-3 is classed as an ORF, of uncertain function. CDR3 sequence: CARSLVRTGGFRQPQHF. In DNA form, the CDR3 reads TGTGCCAGAAGCTTGGTCAGGACAGGGGGCTTTCGTCAGCCCCAGCATTTT.